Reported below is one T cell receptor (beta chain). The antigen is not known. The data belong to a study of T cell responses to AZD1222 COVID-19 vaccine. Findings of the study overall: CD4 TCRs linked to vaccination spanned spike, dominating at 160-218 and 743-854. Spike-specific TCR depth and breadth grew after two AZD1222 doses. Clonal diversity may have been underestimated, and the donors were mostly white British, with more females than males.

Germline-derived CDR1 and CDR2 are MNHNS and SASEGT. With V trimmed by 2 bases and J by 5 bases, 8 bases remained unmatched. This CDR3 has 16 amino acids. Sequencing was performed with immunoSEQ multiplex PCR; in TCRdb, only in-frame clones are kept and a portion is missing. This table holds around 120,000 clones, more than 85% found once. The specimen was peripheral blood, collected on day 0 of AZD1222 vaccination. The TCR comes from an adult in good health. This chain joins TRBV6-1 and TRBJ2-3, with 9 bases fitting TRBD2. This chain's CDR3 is CASSEIGGRAGDTQYF. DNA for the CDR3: TGTGCCAGCAGTGAAATTGGCGGGAGGGCCGGAGATACGCAGTATTTT.